This TCR beta chain was retrieved from a study of T cells in Graves' hyperthyroidism and ophthalmopathy. Whole-study context: Sampling of peripheral blood happened at initial diagnosis, prior to any treatment.

The germline gives CDR1 LNHDA, CDR2 SQIVND (reference sequence). This CDR3 region has 15 residues. V was trimmed by 5 bases and J by 3 bases, leaving 14 bases between them. From under 12 ml of fresh peripheral blood, PBMCs were isolated. RNA transcripts served as the template for amplifying TCR beta CDR3 regions. Researchers ran a first-round RT-PCR on the TCR CDR3 using the HTBI primer set. TCRdb re-called the multiplex PCR reads through MiXCR, storing one row per CDR3 protein. The sample includes approximately 610,000 distinct CDR3 sequences, approximately 14% seen only once; the top ten take around 4%.

The receptor was isolated from a middle-aged woman with Graves' ophthalmopathy. The chain employs TRBV19 and TRBJ1-5, with a weak D call TRBD1 (6 bases). The sequencing sample was made of blood. CDR3 residues: CASSRGDIPNQPQHF. The CDR3 bases are TGTGCCAGTAGTCGCGGGGACATACCCAATCAGCCCCAGCATTTT. Full variable domain (remainder filled in from reference TRBV19 and TRBJ1-5): DGGITQSPKYLFRKEGQNVTLSCEQNLNHDAMYWYRQDPGQGLRLIYYSQIVNDFQKGDIAEGYSVSREKKESFPLTVTSAQKNPTAFYLCASSRGDIPNQPQHFGDGTRLSIL.